This T cell receptor (beta chain) was observed in a study of T cells after yellow fever vaccination. Regarding the study as a whole: Abundant clonotypes from the bulk population could contaminate FACS-sorted repertoires.

Germline lookup yields CDR1 DFQATT and CDR2 SNEGSKA (reference sequence). CDR3 size: 14 residues. V lost 3 bases, J lost 0 bases, and 9 bases lay in between. This clonotype was detected only a few times. Antigen: not known. Generation of TCR cDNA used 5'RACE template switching (which added a universal primer site and UMIs). TCRdb recomputed calls from the 5' RACE reads with MiXCR, one row per CDR3 protein. The sample lists around 340,000 distinct CDR3 sequences, 12% occurring once. This sequence originates from a man between 18 and 29 years old who received the YFV17D yellow fever vaccine. The chain combines TRBV20-1 with TRBJ1-3; the D is unclear. Sample: CD4+ T cells sorted from PBMCs, taken 15 days after the yellow fever booster vaccination. The CDR3: CSASLWDSGNTIYF. The CDR3 DNA reads as TGCAGTGCTAGTCTGTGGGACTCTGGAAACACCATATATTTT.